This TCR beta chain was retrieved from a study of blood T cell repertoires in COVID-19 (dated by TCRdb to between 2020 and 2021). Regarding the study in general: Samples covering the acute and convalescent phases of COVID-19 were provided by collaborators in the United States, Italy and Spain. Samples came from the ongoing ImmuneRACE study (first 160 participants) plus 1,254 subjects from 6 global collaborators. The prospective study material was composed of cDNA or gDNA derived from T cells, B-cell-depleted T cells, or PBMCs. Where available, HLA class I and class II types were obtained from metadata supplied by the sample provider rather than from assay-based typing. The repertoires were released in a freely available public database intended as a resource for research on the immune response to SARS-CoV-2. Nearly every sample came with metadata listing a de-identified subject ID, COVID-19 status, age in years and sex. The dataset comprised deeply sampled blood TCRbeta repertoires from subjects exposed to, actively infected with, or recovered from COVID-19.

Comments on this clone: Its antigen remains undetermined. No base qualities exist here, and no much larger clone lies one base off it.

CDR1 and CDR2 (LNHDA, SQIVND) derive from the germline V gene (reference sequence). Inclusive of the bounding cysteine and phenylalanine, the CDR3 is 14 residues long. Only CDR3 DNA remains: 42 bases, in frame from the first base. Trimming takes 5 bases from V and 2 bases from J, and the germline ends sit 13 bases apart. TCRbeta CDR3 regions were amplified from genomic DNA by means of the immunoSEQ Assay, a bias-controlled multiplex PCR. The original methods were these. Nucleated cell counts per sample were estimated from amplification of reference gene primers within the assay. To quantify the absolute abundance of each unique TCRbeta CDR3 rearrangement, sequence reads were collapsed and filtered. For each sample, productive Simpson clonality was calculated as the square root of Simpson's diversity index across productive rearrangements. This is the immuneACCESS table as TCRdb keeps it, with only in-frame sequences that have V and J called. A part of the clones is gone; compared with another copy, unresolved V genes explain less than half, and the rest is unexplained. That table furnishes V, J and clone size, whereas the DNA furnished D and trimming. This sample holds some 280,000 clones; roughly 90% were observed only once. The biggest ten clones account for around 12% of the sample.

The full study reports these points: The amount of clinical and demographic metadata varied by source and participant and was provided uncurated.

Whole blood was collected in K2EDTA tubes by collaborating institutions according to the institutions' own protocols. For TCRbeta analysis, collaborators shipped samples in one of three forms: frozen whole blood, isolated PBMCs, or DNA extracted from either of those sample types. Sequenced material: peripheral blood. The receptor's source is a woman in her sixties or seventies with acute or convalescent COVID-19. This chain is built from TRBV19 and TRBJ2-7, and perhaps TRBD1 as D gene, on 6 matching bases. This receptor has the CDR3 CASSPSDSAYEQYF. Here is the DNA: TGTGCCAGTAGTCCGTCGGACAGCGCCTACGAGCAGTACTTC.